The next 9 T cell receptor beta chains were all read from a single sample in a study of blood T cell repertoires in COVID-19. Produced via immunoSEQ multiplex PCR; TCRdb's table is partial and in-frame only. Found here are fewer than 350,000 clones, approximately 86% of them singletons; the top ten hold 4% to 5.5%. Input material: PBMCs or T cells enriched from blood (not recorded which). The receptors derive from a woman in her thirties or forties with acute COVID-19.

The chain has TRBV4-3 and TRBJ2-2; 8 positions match TRBD2. The V and J ends lost 1 base and 5 bases, in that order; junction bases with no gene match: 9. There are 17 residues in the CDR3. Germline assignment: CDR1 LGHNA and CDR2 YSLEER. CDR3 bases: TGCGCCAGCAGCCAAGTTAGTCGAGCGGGAGATACCGGGGAGCTGTTTTTT. Protein product: CASSQVSRAGDTGELFF.

The chain has TRBV14 and TRBJ2-2, with D perhaps matching TRBD1 (5 bases). CDR1 and CDR2 from the germline V gene are SGHDN and FVKESK. Deletions cut 3 bases from V and 4 bases from J, with 15 bases between. The CDR3 totals 16 residues. The CDR3 region has the DNA TGTGCCAGCAGCCACCTCCTTGCAGGGTTCACCGGGGAGCTGTTTTTT. Residues: CASSHLLAGFTGELFF.

This chain uses TRBV19 with TRBJ2-6, with D tentatively TRBD1 (5 bases). The germline V gene has CDR1 LNHDA and CDR2 SQIVND (reference sequence). V lost 7 bases, J lost 1 base, and 11 bases lay in between. The length of the CDR3 is 15 residues. Here the CDR3 reads CASIDKGSGANVLTF. The DNA of the CDR3 is TGTGCCAGTATAGACAAGGGGTCTGGGGCCAACGTCCTGACTTTC.

The chain carries TRBV4-1 and TRBJ1-2; 7 positions match TRBD1. V trimming: 0 bases; J trimming: 4 bases; junction bases outside the gene matches: 8. Germline values: CDR1 MGHRA, CDR2 YSYEKL. The CDR3 is made up of 16 amino acids. The CDR3 here is CASSQDTTGSFYGYTF. CDR3 nucleotide sequence: TGCGCCAGCAGCCAAGATACGACAGGGTCTTTCTATGGCTACACCTTC.

CDR3 sequence reads: CASSQDEGGYYNEQFF. CDR3 nucleotide sequence: TGCGCCAGCAGCCAAGACGAGGGGGGGTACTACAATGAGCAGTTCTTC. The chain couples TRBV4-3 to TRBJ2-1; a possible D gene is TRBD2 (7 bases). The CDR3 length is 16 residues. Germline-derived CDR1 and CDR2 are LGHNA and YSLEER. V was cut by 0 bases and J by 3 bases, with 12 bases left in between.

J is TRBJ1-5 and V is TRBV4-3; the D is unclear. Trimming took 1 base from V and 2 from J, leaving 6 bases between them. The CDR3 runs 14 residues. The germline V gene encodes CDR1 LGHNA and CDR2 YSLEER. As DNA, the CDR3 is TGCGCCAGCAGCCAAGCGGGTGGCAATCAGCCCCAGCATTTT. It translates to CASSQAGGNQPQHF.

Concerning this clone: In the same sample, other DNA sequences code for this CDR3. The rearrangement links TRBV7-2 to TRBJ2-1; the match to TRBD2 covers 8 bases. Germline CDR1 reads SGHTA; CDR2 reads FQGNSA. Trimming at V came to 5 bases and at J to 1 base, leaving 4 bases not matched to a gene. The CDR3 contains 15 residues. The CDR3 loop is CASSLSGGSYNEQFF. The CDR3 region has the DNA TGTGCCAGCAGCCTCAGCGGGGGATCCTACAATGAGCAGTTCTTC.

The genes are TRBV2 and TRBJ2-1, with 10 bases fitting TRBD1. Germline assignment: CDR1 SNHLY and CDR2 FYNNEI. V dropped 0 bases and J dropped 6; count of bases not matched to a gene: 5. CDR3 length: 16 amino acids. The CDR3 region has the DNA TGTGCCAGCAGTGAAGCGGGGACAGGGGCCCTCAATGAGCAGTTCTTC. Protein sequence: CASSEAGTGALNEQFF.

The genes are TRBV20-1 and TRBJ1-5; TRBD1 matches 9 bases. Germline V gene data show CDR1 as DFQATT and CDR2 as SNEGSKA (reference sequence). The CDR3 has 13 amino acids. J gave up 8 bases and V 3 bases, and 5 bases lay outside the gene matches. The CDR3 protein is CSASPGQGKPQHF. CDR3 coding DNA: TGCAGTGCTAGTCCGGGACAGGGTAAGCCCCAGCATTTT.